The T cell receptor (beta chain) described here comes from a study of blood T cell repertoires in COVID-19. About the research overall: PBMCs, B-cell-depleted T cells, or T cells provided the cDNA or gDNA that made up the material.

Trimming shortened V by 2 bases and J by 2 bases, and 9 bases separated the two germline ends. CDR1 and CDR2 from the germline V gene are KGHSH and LQKENI. There are 14 residues in the CDR3. Some clones are missing from TCRdb's copy, which holds only in-frame ones; the method was immunoSEQ multiplex PCR. Found here are around 130,000 clones, around 78% of them singletons; the top ten hold roughly a tenth. This TCR was sampled from a human donor in a cohort sampled during active COVID-19. The specimen sequenced was peripheral blood. The rearrangement uses TRBV18 and TRBJ2-5; no definite D call. Here the CDR3 reads CASSPRRQQETQYF. CDR3 sequence (DNA): TGTGCCAGCTCACCAAGGCGGCAGCAAGAGACCCAGTACTTC. Together with reference TRBV18 and TRBJ2-5, the CDR3 gives the full variable domain: NAGVMQNPRHLVRRRGQEARLRCSPMKGHSHVYWYRQLPEEGLKFMVYLQKENIIDESGMPKERFSAEFPKEGPSILRIQQVVRGDSAAYFCASSPRRQQETQYFGPGTRLLVL.